This entry concerns a single TCR beta chain. Its target antigen remains unknown. No much larger clone exists at a distance of one base, and base qualities are not known. Here V drops 2 bases and J drops 6 bases, and the junction holds 6 bases not matched to any gene. CDR1 is given as MNHNS and CDR2 as SASEGT, both from the germline V gene. Measured from the cysteine to the phenylalanine, the CDR3 is 16 residues long. The read is trimmed to its CDR3 DNA, 48 bases read in frame from base 1. The ophthalmopathy patients had moderately to severely active disease, with a Clinical Activity Score of 3 or higher, a NOSPECS grade of 4 or higher, and a disease duration of less than 3 months. Patients were excluded if they had other autoimmune diseases, uncontrolled infections, pregnancy or lactation. Diagnosis relied on clinical symptoms, serum thyroxine, TRAb, thyroid ultrasound and orbital computed tomography. Using Ficoll-Paque density gradient centrifugation, PBMCs were isolated from 8.5 to 10 ml of fresh peripheral blood. Total RNA was extracted with Trizol reagent and quality-checked on an Agilent 2100 Bioanalyzer.

This entry belongs to a study of Graves' ophthalmopathy and Graves' hyperthyroidism (dated 2018 in TCRdb). Context from the whole study: Peripheral blood was collected at initial diagnosis, prior to any treatment. To explore V-J signatures that separate ophthalmopathy from hyperthyroidism, a discovery set of about 98 patients was enrolled, consisting of about 45 with ophthalmopathy and around 60 with stable hyperthyroidism. Once sampling was done, hyperthyroidism patients were given methimazole at a starting dose of 30 mg daily, while ophthalmopathy patients were given high-dose intravenous methylprednisolone. The approximately 90 discovery patients were divided at random into training and test sets in a 7:3 ratio. The study used signatures of the TCR beta repertoire to tell Graves' ophthalmopathy apart from Graves' hyperthyroidism and to predict which patients would progress to ophthalmopathy. In total, approximately 130 blood samples were TCR-sequenced: 43 ophthalmopathy, 75 hyperthyroidism and about 17 hyperthyroidism-to-ophthalmopathy patients. The independent validation cohort included 20 or so hyperthyroidism patients plus 17 patients who later progressed from hyperthyroidism to ophthalmopathy. In five to seven hyperthyroidism patients, T-cell repertoires of thyroid tissue and blood were compared. Points the paper makes about the study in general: Most expanded thyroid clonotypes with a frequency above 0.001 also appeared in blood, which suggests that blood repertoires may reflect the immune response in the thyroid. Ophthalmopathy was separated from stable hyperthyroidism by the 13-signature model with 85% to 90% sensitivity and about 81% specificity in cross-validation and with 80%/75% in the test set. No statistical method was used to predetermine the sample size, and group allocation was not hidden from the investigators. In validation, the model predicted ophthalmopathy progression with about 71% sensitivity and roughly 78% specificity; 12 predicted patients were CT-confirmed with GO in a median of around 6.5 months.

For repertoire sequencing, the TCR beta CDR3 regions were amplified from RNA transcripts. HTBI primers and the Qiagen OneStep RT-PCR kit were used in a first-round RT-PCR, which was followed by a second-round multiplex PCR, size selection and purification. Libraries were sequenced paired-end with 100 bp reads on an Illumina HiSeq2000. The study's own analysis went as follows. SOAPnuke was used to process the reads, throwing out any read that had adapters, had uncalled bases, had a mean Phred below 15, or lacked an exact constant-primer or identifier match. COPE v1.2.5 was used to merge high-quality paired reads. Unique nucleotide sequences were defined as clonotypes and aligned to IMGT TRB V, D and J references using MiTCR v1.1. The analysis was limited to V-J combinations with a frequency above 0.0001, which together covered 99% to 99.2% of the repertoires. A TCR clonal expansion and chaos score per V-J combination was defined as the ratio of F50 clonal expansion to chaos observed in the TCRdist matrix. Welch's t-statistics and random forest were used to narrow the features down to around 13 V-J combinations, which were then fed into a naive Bayes classifier. The Morisita-Horn index was used to measure how similar the thyroid and blood repertoires were. TCRdb ran its own pipeline on the public reads, namely fastp trimming at Q25 and MiXCR clone calling, and kept in-frame beta chains. Every CDR3 protein is listed once, alongside the most common genes and DNA of its rows. These V and J calls rely on TCRdb rather than the paper's analysis. This sample holds nearly 400,000 distinct CDR3 sequences; around 17% were observed only once. The ten largest clones add up to 1.6% of the sample.

The rearrangement combines TRBV6-1 with TRBJ2-7, with TRBD2 matching 14 junction bases. Sequenced material: peripheral blood. The receptor comes from a woman between 18 and 29 years old with Graves' ophthalmopathy. Donor details come from another sample of the same person, matched by shared clones. The nucleotide sequence reads as follows: TGTGCCAGCAGTGAATTTGGGACTAGCGGGAGATTCGAGCAGTACTTC. This gives the protein CASSEFGTSGRFEQYF.